Sequencing of this T cell receptor beta chain was carried out in a study of cytomegalovirus exposure and HLA in healthy donors. Regarding this clone: As yet, its antigen is unknown.

PCR amplification relied on 60 Vbeta primers (plus 13 Jbeta primers). Assay used: immunoSEQ multiplex PCR; TCRdb lists only in-frame clones, some missing. The sample lists 150,000 to 180,000 clones, 70% to 80% occurring once. This CDR3 spans 12 amino acids. Trimming pared 8 bases from V and 1 base from J, leaving 8 bases between. Germline CDR1 is SSHAT and CDR2 is FNYEAQ (reference sequence). Study-wide points: As immune exposure information, only CMV serostatus was available.

The J gene is TRBJ2-5, the V gene TRBV7-7, with TRBD2 as a possible D gene (6 bases). The sequence derives from a young man in good health and CMV-seropositive. Sample: PBMCs. The CDR3 protein is CASGGFQETQYF. The CDR3 DNA sequence: TGTGCCAGCGGGGGGTTCCAAGAGACCCAGTACTTC.